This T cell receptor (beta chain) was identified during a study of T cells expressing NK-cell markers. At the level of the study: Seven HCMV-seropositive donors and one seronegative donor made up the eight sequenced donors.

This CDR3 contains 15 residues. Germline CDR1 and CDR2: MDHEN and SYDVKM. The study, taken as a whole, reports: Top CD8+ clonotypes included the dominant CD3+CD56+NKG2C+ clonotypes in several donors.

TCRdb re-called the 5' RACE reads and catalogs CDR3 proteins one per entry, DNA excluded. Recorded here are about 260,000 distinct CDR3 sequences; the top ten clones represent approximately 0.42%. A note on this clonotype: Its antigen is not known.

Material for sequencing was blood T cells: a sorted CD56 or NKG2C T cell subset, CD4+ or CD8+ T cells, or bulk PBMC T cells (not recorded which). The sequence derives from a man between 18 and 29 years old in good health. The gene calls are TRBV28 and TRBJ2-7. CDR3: CASSPTLARAYEQYF.